This entry concerns a single T cell receptor beta chain. Enrollees, about 18 to 89 years old, lived in 25 or so US areas. This sample was taken from a study of blood T cell repertoires in COVID-19. TCRdb keeps only in-frame clones here, not all; method: immunoSEQ multiplex PCR. The sample records hundreds of thousands of clones, roughly 85% being singletons. J gave up 2 bases and V 4 bases, and 1 base lay outside the gene matches. The CDR3 has 14 amino acids. CDR1 and CDR2 (germline): MNHEY, SVGAGI. The source is a woman in her 50s who had been exposed to COVID-19. This chain links TRBV6-5 with TRBJ2-2; 7 bases fit TRBD1. Specimen: PBMCs or T cells enriched from blood (not recorded which). This chain's CDR3 is CASSWDSNTGELFF. CDR3 sequence (DNA): TGTGCCAGCAGTTGGGACAGTAACACCGGGGAGCTGTTTTTT.